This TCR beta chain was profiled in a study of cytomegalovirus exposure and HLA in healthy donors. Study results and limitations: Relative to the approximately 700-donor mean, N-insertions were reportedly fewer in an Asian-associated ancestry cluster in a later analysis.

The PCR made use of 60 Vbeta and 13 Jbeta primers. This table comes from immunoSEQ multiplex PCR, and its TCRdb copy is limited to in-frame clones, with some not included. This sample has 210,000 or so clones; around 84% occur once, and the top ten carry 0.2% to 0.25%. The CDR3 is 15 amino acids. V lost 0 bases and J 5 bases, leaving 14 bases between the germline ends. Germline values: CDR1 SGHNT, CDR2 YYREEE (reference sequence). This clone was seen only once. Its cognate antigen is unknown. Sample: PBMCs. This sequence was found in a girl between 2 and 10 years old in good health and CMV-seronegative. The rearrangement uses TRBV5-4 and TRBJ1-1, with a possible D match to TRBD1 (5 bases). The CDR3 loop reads CASSLVGGVETEAFF. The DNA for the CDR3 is TGTGCCAGCAGCTTGGTCGGGGGGGTGGAGACTGAAGCTTTCTTT.